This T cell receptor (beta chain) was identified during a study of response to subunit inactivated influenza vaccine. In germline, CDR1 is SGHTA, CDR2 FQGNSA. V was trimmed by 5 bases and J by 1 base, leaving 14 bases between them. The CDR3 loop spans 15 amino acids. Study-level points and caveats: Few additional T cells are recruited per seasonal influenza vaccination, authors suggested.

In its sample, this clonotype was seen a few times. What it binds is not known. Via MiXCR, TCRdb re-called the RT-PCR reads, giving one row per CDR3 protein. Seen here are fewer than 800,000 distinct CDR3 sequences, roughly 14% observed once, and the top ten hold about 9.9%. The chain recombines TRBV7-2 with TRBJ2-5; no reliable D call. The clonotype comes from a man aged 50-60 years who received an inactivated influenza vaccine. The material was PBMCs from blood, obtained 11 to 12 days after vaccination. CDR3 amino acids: CASSVRGRFQETQYF. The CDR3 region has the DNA TGTGCCAGCAGCGTAAGAGGACGGTTCCAAGAGACCCAGTACTTC.